A single sample is the source of the 31 T cell receptor beta chains below, sequenced in a study of CD8+ T cells in alopecia areata. RNA extraction was followed by reverse transcription into cDNA, which acted as the sequencing template. This table comes from immunoSEQ multiplex PCR, and its TCRdb copy is limited to in-frame clones, with some not included. The repertoire consists of 90,000 to 130,000 clones, none detected only once. Source material: lesional skin. Every receptor here comes from a C3H/HeJ mouse with alopecia areata. Strain MHC haplotype: H2-k.

About this clone itself: The genes are named according to mouse. The read is 4 residues too short to cover the CDR3 end, so that end is filled in from the germline J gene. The chain combines TRBV13-3 with TRBJ2-4; 9 nucleotides match TRBD2. This CDR3 spans 16 amino acids. Losses at the gene ends were 1 base for V and 0 bases for J; bases not matched to a gene: 3. CDR1 NNHDY and CDR2 SYVADS come from the germline V gene. CDR3 in amino acids: CASSDKDWGSQNTLYF. CDR3 DNA (partial): TGTGCCAGCAGTGATAAGGACTGGGGTAGTCAAAAC.

With regard to this clone: All gene names here are mouse names. The observed sequence ends 4 residues before the CDR3 terminus, with the missing tail filled in from the germline J gene. The rearrangement uses TRBV1 and TRBJ1-1; the match to TRBD1 covers 9 bases. CDR3 length: 14 residues. Looked up from germline, CDR1 is NSQYPW and CDR2 is LRSPGD (reference sequence). CDR3 loop: CTCSRTGERAEVFF. The covered CDR3 bases are TGCACCTGCAGTAGGACAGGGGAGAGGGCA.

This clone was counted at least ten times. The gene names here belong to mouse. The sequenced fragment ends 4 residues before the CDR3 boundary, so the rest is inferred from the germline J gene. The J gene is TRBJ2-3, the V gene TRBV1, with D perhaps TRBD1 (6 bases). V was clipped by 0 bases and J by 0 bases, with 7 bases between them. CDR1 NSQYPW and CDR2 LRSPGD come from the germline V gene (reference sequence). The CDR3 loop spans 15 amino acids. The CDR3: CTCSAEDSSAETLYF. CDR3 bases read: TGCACCTGCAGTGCAGAGGACAGTAGTGCAGAA.

On this clone: Mouse gene names apply. The CDR3 extends 4 residues past the end of the read, so its final part is completed from the germline J gene. The genes are TRBV1 and TRBJ2-4; TRBD1 matches 10 bases. Losses at the gene ends were 3 bases for V and 2 bases for J; bases not matched to a gene: 5. Germline values: CDR1 NSQYPW, CDR2 LRSPGD (reference sequence). This CDR3 spans 16 amino acids. CDR3 bases read: TGCACCTGCAGTGCCCCGGACAGGGGGTTTCAAAAC. Translating it yields CTCSAPDRGFQN. The whole CDR3 is CTCSAPDRGFQNTLYF.

Details on this clone: Genes and germline come from the mouse. The read ends 4 residues before the CDR3 terminus; that terminus is restored from the germline J gene. The V call is TRBV19, the J call TRBJ1-2; a possible D gene is TRBD1 (6 bases). The CDR3 loop spans 12 amino acids. Between the trimmed V and J ends, which lost 5 bases and 4 bases, there was a span of 9 bases. CDR1 is FNHDT and CDR2 is SITEND in the germline V gene (reference sequence). This CDR3 reads CASRSGASDYTF. CDR3 DNA, as far as it was read: TGTGCCAGCAGGTCAGGGGCCTCC.

Turning to this clone: Gene names are the mouse ones. Read coverage stops 4 residues before the CDR3 terminus; the germline J gene supplies the remainder. The chain combines TRBV1 with TRBJ2-7; 10 nucleotides line up with TRBD2. This CDR3 comprises 13 residues. Germline CDR1 reads NSQYPW; CDR2 reads LRSPGD (reference sequence). Unmatched junction bases numbered 0, after V lost 7 bases and J lost 0 bases. The sequenced CDR3 bases are TGCACCTGCAACTGGGGGGGCTCCTAT. Residues: CTCNWGGSY. In full, the CDR3 is CTCNWGGSYEQYF. Based on the CDR3 plus reference TRBV1 and TRBJ2-7, the full variable domain is VTLLEQNPRWRLVPRGQAVNLRCILKNSQYPWMSWYQQDLQKQLQWLFTLRSPGDKEVKSLPGADYLATRVTDTELRLQVANMSQGRTLYCTCNWGGSYEQYFGPGTRLTVL.

Of note for this clone: TCRdb gives a protein that differs at residue 13 from what the DNA encodes, so the protein here is translated from the DNA. Gene names are the mouse ones. The CDR3 sequence: CASSIGAGGNNSPLYF. Incomplete CDR3 DNA: TGTGCCAGCAGTATAGGCGCAGGGGGGAATAATTCGCCC. The J gene is TRBJ1-6, the V gene TRBV19, with 7 positions matching TRBD1. The read halts 3 residues ahead of the CDR3 end, with the missing end drawn from the germline J gene. TRBJ1-6 carries the ORF label, with uncertain function. There are 16 residues in the CDR3. Looked up from germline, CDR1 is FNHDT and CDR2 is SITEND (reference sequence). Trimming cost V 0 bases and J 5 bases; bases outside gene matches: 5.

This clone was detected only a few times. The genes and germline here are from mouse. The CDR3 is cut off 4 residues early in the read; its end comes from the germline J gene. V and J are TRBV1 and TRBJ1-4; no reliable D call. The germline V gene encodes CDR1 NSQYPW and CDR2 LRSPGD (reference sequence). CDR3 length: 14 residues. V lost 1 base to trimming and J lost 4 bases, with 7 bases between them. The part of the CDR3 DNA that was read is TGCACCTGCAGTGCAGTACAAAACAACGAA. This encodes CTCSAVQNNE. The whole CDR3 reads CTCSAVQNNERLFF.

Comment on this clone: The gene names given are mouse names. The observed sequence ends 4 residues before the CDR3 terminus, with the missing tail filled in from the germline J gene. The rearrangement links TRBV1 to TRBJ1-2; 8 bases align to TRBD1. Germline CDR1 and CDR2: NSQYPW and LRSPGD (reference sequence). Germline trimming cut 4 bases from V and 2 bases from J; bases unmatched to any gene: 3. This CDR3 region has 14 residues. CDR3 sequence reads: CTCSGRGQNSDYTF. The sequenced part of the CDR3 DNA is TGCACCTGCAGTGGCAGGGGGCAGAACTCC.

Regarding this clone: Genes here carry mouse names. The read finishes 4 residues shy of the CDR3 end, and the germline J gene is used to complete it. The genes are TRBV12-2 and TRBJ2-1; 7 bases are shared with TRBD2. CDR1 is SGHLS and CDR2 is HYDKME in the germline V gene. This CDR3 contains 15 residues. J gave up 2 bases and V 0 bases, and 3 bases lay outside the gene matches. The CDR3 loop is CASSLPGGYYAEQFF. Incomplete CDR3 DNA: TGTGCCAGCTCTCTCCCGGGGGGGTACTATGCT.

A word on this clone: The germline and genes are mouse ones. The read ends 4 residues before the CDR3 terminus; that terminus is restored from the germline J gene. The rearrangement uses TRBV1 and TRBJ1-1, with 11 bases that match TRBD1. V lost 4 bases to trimming and J lost 3 bases; unmatched junction nucleotides: 4. Germline V CDR1 and CDR2: NSQYPW, LRSPGD (reference sequence). The CDR3 is 15 amino acids. The CDR3 bases that were read are TGCACCTGCAGTGAATGGGACAGGGGGTACACA. Protein product: CTCSEWDRGYT. The CDR3, in full, reads CTCSEWDRGYTEVFF.

This clone was seen a handful of times. Genes and germline come from the mouse. The CDR3 end is not reached by the read, which stops 4 residues before it; the germline J gene fills it in. The chain joins TRBV13-3 to TRBJ1-2; possible D gene TRBD1, 5 bases. There are 12 residues in the CDR3. Germline CDR1 and CDR2: NNHDY and SYVADS. CDR3 region: CASSPGGTDYTF. CDR3 DNA (partial): TGTGCCAGCAGCCCCGGGGGGACC.

This clone was observed a few times. Gene names and germline match the mouse. The read ends 4 residues shy of where the CDR3 ends; the end is completed using the germline J gene. This chain uses TRBV19 with TRBJ2-1; the D is unclear. The CDR3 is made up of 15 amino acids. Germline V CDR1 and CDR2: FNHDT, SITEND (reference sequence). Trimming cost V 2 bases and J 0 bases, with 9 bases left between them. CDR3 loop: CASSIFQINYAEQFF. The covered CDR3 bases are TGTGCCAGCAGTATCTTCCAGATTAACTATGCT. Complete variable domain (other parts from reference TRBV19 and TRBJ2-1): GGIITQTPKFLIGQEGQKLTLKCQQNFNHDTMYWYRQDSGKGLRLIYYSITENDLQKGDLSEGYDASREKKSSFSLTVTSAQKNEMAVFLCASSIFQINYAEQFFGPGTRLTVL.

As regards this clone: At residue 12, the TCRdb amino acid sequence and the translated nucleotide sequence differ, so the protein here is the DNA translation. Gene and germline names: mouse. The observed sequence ends 3 residues before the CDR3 terminus, with the missing tail filled in from the germline J gene. This chain connects TRBV19 to TRBJ1-3, with TRBD1 matching over 9 bases. After removal of 6 bases from V and 0 bases from J, the junction contained 4 bases not matched to a gene. CDR1 FNHDT and CDR2 SITEND come from the germline V gene (reference sequence). This CDR3 comprises 15 residues. The sequenced CDR3 bases are TGTGCCAGCAACCGGGACAGGGATTCTGGAAATACG. This encodes CASNRDRDSGNT. The full CDR3 protein is CASNRDRDSGNTLYF.

A remark on this clone: Gene labels here are mouse ones. The CDR3 end falls 4 residues outside the read, so it is completed with the germline J gene. The chain is built from TRBV17 and TRBJ1-1, with unresolved D. This CDR3 has 14 residues. Germline CDR1 MNHDT, CDR2 YYDKIL. Trimming pared 0 bases from V and 0 bases from J, leaving 5 bases between. CDR3 DNA, as far as it was read: TGTGCTAGCAGTAGAGATCGACAGAACACA. It specifies CASSRDRQNT. The full CDR3 is CASSRDRQNTEVFF.

This clone was seen a few times. Genes and germline are mouse. The missing CDR3 end, 4 residues past where the read stops, is filled in from the germline J gene. The chain has TRBV13-3 and TRBJ1-1; D remains ambiguous. Germline V lookup: CDR1 NNHDY, CDR2 SYVADS. The CDR3 is made up of 12 amino acids. V lost 2 bases to trimming and J lost 4 bases, with 6 bases between them. The CDR3: CASSDSSTEVFF. CDR3 bases read: TGTGCCAGCAGTGACAGTTCCACA.

In this sample, this clone turned up a few times. Mouse germline and gene names are used. Read data end 4 residues before the CDR3 end; the end is taken from the germline J gene. V usage is TRBV31 and J usage is TRBJ2-1; no clear D. The CDR3 has 13 residues. The germline V gene has CDR1 GKSSPN and CDR2 SITVG. Trimming removed 0 bases from V and 3 bases from J, with 6 bases in between. The sequenced CDR3 bases are TGTGCCTGGAGTCTGGGGTTCTATGCT. Translation gives CAWSLGFYA. The complete CDR3 sequence is CAWSLGFYAEQFF.

In its sample, this clone was seen many times. The gene symbols are mouse symbols. The missing CDR3 end, 4 residues past where the read stops, is filled in from the germline J gene. This sample also contains other DNA sequences that code for the same CDR3. The chain is built from TRBV1 and TRBJ2-1; the match to TRBD1 covers 9 bases. This CDR3 spans 15 amino acids. The trim removed 3 bases at V and 4 bases at J, leaving 4 bases unmatched. Germline V gives CDR1 NSQYPW, CDR2 LRSPGD (reference sequence). The CDR3 bases that were read are TGCACCTGCAGTGCGGACGGGACAGGGTATGCT. It yields the protein CTCSADGTGYA. The CDR3, in full, reads CTCSADGTGYAEQFF. Supplemented by reference TRBV1 and TRBJ2-1, the full variable domain reads VTLLEQNPRWRLVPRGQAVNLRCILKNSQYPWMSWYQQDLQKQLQWLFTLRSPGDKEVKSLPGADYLATRVTDTELRLQVANMSQGRTLYCTCSADGTGYAEQFFGPGTRLTVL.

On this clone: At residue 9, TCRdb's protein is not the same as the translated DNA, so the protein here was read from the DNA. The gene names given are mouse names. Read data end 3 residues before the CDR3 end; the end is taken from the germline J gene. The chain carries TRBV13-2 and TRBJ1-6; D gene uncertain. TRBJ1-6 is known as an ORF, though its function is uncertain. The germline CDR1 and CDR2 sequences are NNHNN and SYGAGS (reference sequence). V lost 1 base, J lost 10 bases, and 6 bases lay in between. CDR3 size: 12 residues. CDR3 amino acids: CASGDTRSPLYF. Incomplete CDR3 DNA: TGTGCCAGCGGTGATACCAGGTCGCCC.

This clone was observed a few times. The germline and genes are mouse ones. The read ends 4 residues shy of where the CDR3 ends; the end is completed using the germline J gene. The same CDR3 also results from other DNA sequences found in this sample. The V gene is TRBV13-3, the J gene TRBJ2-7, with TRBD2 matching 9 bases. Per germline, CDR1 NNHDY and CDR2 SYVADS. CDR3 size: 14 residues. Germline trimming cut 1 base from V and 3 bases from J; bases unmatched to any gene: 2. The CDR3 DNA, read in part, is TGTGCCAGCAGTGATAAGGGACTGGGCTAT. Protein product: CASSDKGLGY. The complete CDR3 reads CASSDKGLGYEQYF.

This clone was observed a few times. Mouse names are used for the genes. The read ends 4 residues before the CDR3 terminus; that terminus is restored from the germline J gene. The rearrangement links TRBV17 to TRBJ2-5; no clear D gene. This CDR3 has 14 amino acids. Germline V gene data show CDR1 as MNHDT and CDR2 as YYDKIL. Trimming removed 0 bases from V and 3 bases from J, with 7 bases in between. Incomplete CDR3 DNA: TGTGCTAGCAGTAGAGATCTTGGGCAAGAC. It is translated as CASSRDLGQD. The full CDR3 protein is CASSRDLGQDTQYF.

This clone came up a few times. The listed genes are named as in mouse. Read sequence stops 4 residues before the CDR3 end, and the germline J gene provides the missing end. This rearrangement joins TRBV13-2 to TRBJ2-4; 10 bases are shared with TRBD2. The CDR3 runs to 16 residues. The V segment lost 5 bases and the J segment 1 base; nucleotides outside the gene matches: 7. Germline lookup yields CDR1 NNHNN and CDR2 SYGAGS (reference sequence). CDR3 DNA, as far as it was read: TGTGCCAGCGGGGCCGACTGGGGGGTCCGTCAAAAC. Translation gives CASGADWGVRQN. The CDR3 reads in full as CASGADWGVRQNTLYF.

This clone has more than one count but fewer than ten. The germline and genes are mouse ones. Read data end 4 residues before the CDR3 end; the end is taken from the germline J gene. This sequence joins TRBV14 and TRBJ2-7; the match to TRBD2 covers 7 bases. This CDR3 has 14 residues. The V and J ends lost 4 bases and 0 bases, in that order; junction bases with no gene match: 4. CDR1 SGHDT and CDR2 FRDEAV come from the germline V gene. Incomplete CDR3 DNA: TGTGCCAGCAGTCGCTGGGGGAGCTCCTAT. Its protein product is CASSRWGSSY. Given in full, the CDR3 is CASSRWGSSYEQYF.

This clone has a handful of counts. Mouse germline and gene names are used. The missing CDR3 end, 4 residues past where the read stops, is filled in from the germline J gene. The rearrangement joins TRBV1 to TRBJ2-2; 8 bases match TRBD2. There are 15 residues in the CDR3. The J segment lost 6 bases and the V segment lost 0 bases, leaving 3 bases of the junction unmatched. The germline CDR1 and CDR2 sequences are NSQYPW and LRSPGD (reference sequence). CDR3 region: CTCSADLGGAGQLYF. CDR3 bases read: TGCACCTGCAGTGCAGATCTGGGGGGCGCCGGG.

A note on this clone: Mouse gene names and germline throughout. The CDR3 end falls 4 residues outside the read, so it is completed with the germline J gene. This chain uses TRBV13-3 with TRBJ2-4; 8 bases fit TRBD2. With 4 bases clipped from V and 0 bases from J, the junction kept 10 bases outside the gene matches. This CDR3 comprises 17 residues. Germline V CDR1 and CDR2: NNHDY, SYVADS. The DNA read from the CDR3 is TGTGCCAGCAGTTCCCCACGGACTGGGTCTAGTCAAAAC. Encoded protein: CASSSPRTGSSQN. The entire CDR3 protein reads CASSSPRTGSSQNTLYF.

This clone was detected a few times. Genes here carry mouse names. The read ends 4 residues before the CDR3 terminus; that terminus is restored from the germline J gene. The chain recombines TRBV1 with TRBJ2-5, with 8 bases aligning to TRBD2. This CDR3 is 15 amino acids long. Germline V gene data show CDR1 as NSQYPW and CDR2 as LRSPGD (reference sequence). The CDR3 region is CTCSAVWGEGDTQYF. The DNA read from the CDR3 is TGCACCTGCAGTGCAGTCTGGGGGGAGGGGGAC.

Regarding this clone: Mouse gene names and germline throughout. Here the CDR3 reads CAWTWGNSYEQYF. The DNA read from the CDR3 is TGTGCCTGGACCTGGGGGAACTCCTAT. The rearrangement links TRBV31 to TRBJ2-7; TRBD2 aligns across 7 bases. The read comes to an end 4 residues before the CDR3 does, leaving the germline J gene to fill in the end. Unmatched junction bases numbered 3, after V lost 4 bases and J lost 0 bases. Per germline, CDR1 GKSSPN and CDR2 SITVG. The CDR3 consists of 13 residues.

As for this clone: Gene names follow the mouse nomenclature. The read halts 4 residues ahead of the CDR3 end, with the missing end drawn from the germline J gene. The V gene is TRBV13-3, the J gene TRBJ1-4, with 8 nucleotides matching TRBD1. The germline CDR1 and CDR2 sequences are NNHDY and SYVADS. This CDR3 has 15 residues. Trimming took 3 bases from V and 4 from J; bases not matched to a gene: 5. CDR3 sequence reads: CASSVAGGDNERLFF. Incomplete CDR3 DNA: TGTGCCAGCAGTGTGGCAGGGGGCGACAACGAA.

A few counts support this clone. The gene symbols are mouse symbols. The read is 4 residues too short to cover the CDR3 end, so that end is filled in from the germline J gene. The rearrangement uses TRBV13-2 and TRBJ1-4, with D unresolved. This CDR3 contains 14 residues. Germline assignment: CDR1 NNHNN and CDR2 SYGAGS (reference sequence). V lost 0 bases to trimming and J lost 2 bases, with 5 bases between them. The CDR3 DNA, read in part, is TGTGCCAGCGGTGATGTACAATCCAACGAA. It encodes CASGDVQSNE. The full CDR3 is CASGDVQSNERLFF.

This clone was counted a few times. The germline and genes are mouse ones. The read halts 4 residues ahead of the CDR3 end, with the missing end drawn from the germline J gene. This chain joins TRBV13-3 and TRBJ1-2; 7 bases fit TRBD1. This CDR3 spans 14 amino acids. From germline, CDR1 is NNHDY and CDR2 SYVADS. The DNA read from the CDR3 is TGTGCCAGCAGCCCCCGACAGGGTGGGTCC. Amino acids: CASSPRQGGS. The full CDR3 protein reads CASSPRQGGSDYTF.

This clone appeared a few times. Genes and germline are mouse. The CDR3 extends 4 residues past the end of the read, so its final part is completed from the germline J gene. The chain uses TRBV13-3 and TRBJ2-1; the match to TRBD2 covers 9 bases. CDR1 and CDR2 from the germline V gene are NNHDY and SYVADS. The ends lost 0 bases at V and 2 bases at J; junction bases unmatched: 3. CDR3 length: 16 residues. Partial CDR3 DNA: TGTGCCAGCAGTGATGAGACTGGGGGAGACTATGCT. As protein: CASSDETGGDYA. The CDR3, in full, reads CASSDETGGDYAEQFF.